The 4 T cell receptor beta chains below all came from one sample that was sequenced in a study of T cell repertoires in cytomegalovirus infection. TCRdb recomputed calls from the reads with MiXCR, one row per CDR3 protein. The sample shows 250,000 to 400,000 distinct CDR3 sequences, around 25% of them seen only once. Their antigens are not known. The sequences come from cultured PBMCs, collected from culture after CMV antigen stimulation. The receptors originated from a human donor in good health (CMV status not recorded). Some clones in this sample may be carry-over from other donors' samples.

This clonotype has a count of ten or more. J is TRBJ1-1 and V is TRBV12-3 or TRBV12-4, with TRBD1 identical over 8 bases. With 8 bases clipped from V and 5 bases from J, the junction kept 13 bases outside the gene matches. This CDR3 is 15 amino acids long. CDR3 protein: CASSSVQGGGTEAFF. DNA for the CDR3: TGTGCCAGCTCATCGGTACAGGGGGGAGGAACTGAAGCTTTCTTT.

CDR3 loop: CASSLGTGKQPQHF. The CDR3 coding sequence is TGTGCCAGCAGTTTAGGGACAGGGAAGCAGCCCCAGCATTTT. The chain is built from TRBV12-3 or TRBV12-4 and TRBJ1-5; 8 bases match TRBD1. After removal of 1 base from V and 7 bases from J, the junction contained 3 bases not matched to a gene. This CDR3 has 14 amino acids.

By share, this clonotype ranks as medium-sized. CDR3 region: CASRAMDRVHGYTF. The CDR3 DNA follows: TGTGCCAGCAGAGCAATGGACAGGGTACATGGCTACACCTTC. The chain joins TRBV6-1 to TRBJ1-2, with TRBD1 identical over 8 bases. The CDR3 runs to 14 residues. CDR1 is MNHNS and CDR2 is SASEGT in the germline V gene. The junction had 9 bases not matched to a gene; V was cut back by 6 bases and J by 6 bases.

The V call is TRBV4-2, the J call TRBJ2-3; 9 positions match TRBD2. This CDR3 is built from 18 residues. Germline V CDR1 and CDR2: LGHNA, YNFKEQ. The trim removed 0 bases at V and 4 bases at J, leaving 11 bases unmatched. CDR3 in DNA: TGTGCCAGCAGCCAAGATCCCCCGACTAGCGGTTTCGCAGATACGCAGTATTTT. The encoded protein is CASSQDPPTSGFADTQYF.